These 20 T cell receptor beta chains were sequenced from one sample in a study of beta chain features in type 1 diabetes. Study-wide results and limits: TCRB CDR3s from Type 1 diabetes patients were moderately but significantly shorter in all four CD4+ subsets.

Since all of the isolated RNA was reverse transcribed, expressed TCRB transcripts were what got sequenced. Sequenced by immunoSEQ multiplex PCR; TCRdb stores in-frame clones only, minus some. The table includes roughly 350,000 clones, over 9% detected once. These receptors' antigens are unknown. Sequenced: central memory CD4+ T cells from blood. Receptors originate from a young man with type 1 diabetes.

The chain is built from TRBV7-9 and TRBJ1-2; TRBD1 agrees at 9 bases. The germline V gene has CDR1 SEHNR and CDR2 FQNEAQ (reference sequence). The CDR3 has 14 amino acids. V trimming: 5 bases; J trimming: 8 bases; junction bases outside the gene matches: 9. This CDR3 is CASSEGQGDRGYTF. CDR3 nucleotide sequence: TGTGCCAGCAGCGAGGGACAGGGCGACAGGGGCTACACCTTC.

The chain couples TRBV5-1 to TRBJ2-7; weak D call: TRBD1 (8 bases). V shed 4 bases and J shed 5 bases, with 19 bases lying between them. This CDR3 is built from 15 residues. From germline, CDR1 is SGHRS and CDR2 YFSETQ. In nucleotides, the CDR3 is TGCGCCAGCAGCCCCGGGGGGACAGGCGGGCACGAGCAGTACTTC. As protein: CASSPGGTGGHEQYF. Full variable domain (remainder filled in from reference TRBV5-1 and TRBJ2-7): KAGVTQTPRYLIKTRGQQVTLSCSPISGHRSVSWYQQTPGQGLQFLFEYFSETQRNKGNFPGRFSGRQFSNSRSEMNVSTLELGDSALYLCASSPGGTGGHEQYFGPGTRLTVT.

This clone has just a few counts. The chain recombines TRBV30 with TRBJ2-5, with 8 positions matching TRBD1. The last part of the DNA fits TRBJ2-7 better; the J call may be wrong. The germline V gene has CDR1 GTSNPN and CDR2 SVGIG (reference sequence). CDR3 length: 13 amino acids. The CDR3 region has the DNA TGTGCCTGGAGTGGACAGGGGATGGACGAGCAGTACTTC. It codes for CAWSGQGMDEQYF.

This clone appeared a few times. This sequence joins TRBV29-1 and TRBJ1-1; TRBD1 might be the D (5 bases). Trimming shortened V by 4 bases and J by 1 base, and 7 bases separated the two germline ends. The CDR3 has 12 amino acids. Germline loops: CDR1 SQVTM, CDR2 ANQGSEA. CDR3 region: CSVVGGNTEAFF. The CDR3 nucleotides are TGCAGCGTTGTGGGGGGGAACACTGAAGCTTTCTTT.

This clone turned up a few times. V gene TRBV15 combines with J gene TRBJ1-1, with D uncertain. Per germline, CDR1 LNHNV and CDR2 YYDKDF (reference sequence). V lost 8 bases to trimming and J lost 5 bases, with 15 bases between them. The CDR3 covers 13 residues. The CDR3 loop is CATRGAGSTEAFF. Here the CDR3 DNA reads TGTGCCACCCGGGGTGCGGGGTCAACTGAAGCTTTCTTT.

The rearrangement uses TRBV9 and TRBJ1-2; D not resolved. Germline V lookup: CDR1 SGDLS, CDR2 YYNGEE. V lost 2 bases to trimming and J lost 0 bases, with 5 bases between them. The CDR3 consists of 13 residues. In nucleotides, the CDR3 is TGTGCCAGCAGCGTTGGACCTAACTATGGCTACACCTTC. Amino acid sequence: CASSVGPNYGYTF.

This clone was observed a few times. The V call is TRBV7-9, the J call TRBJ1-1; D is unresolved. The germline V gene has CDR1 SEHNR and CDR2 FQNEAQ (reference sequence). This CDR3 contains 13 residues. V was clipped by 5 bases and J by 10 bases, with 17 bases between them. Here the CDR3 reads CASSQLFGLGAFF. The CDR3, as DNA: TGTGCCAGCAGCCAACTTTTTGGGTTAGGAGCTTTCTTT.

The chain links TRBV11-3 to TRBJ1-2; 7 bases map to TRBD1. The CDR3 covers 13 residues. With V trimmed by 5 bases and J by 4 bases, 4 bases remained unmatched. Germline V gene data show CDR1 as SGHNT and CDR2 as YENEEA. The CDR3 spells CASSRQGLYGYTF. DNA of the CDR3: TGTGCCAGCAGCCGACAGGGACTCTATGGCTACACCTTC. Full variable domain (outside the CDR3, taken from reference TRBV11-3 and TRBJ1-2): EAGVVQSPRYKIIEKKQPVAFWCNPISGHNTLYWYLQNLGQGPELLIRYENEEAVDDSQLPKDRFSAERLKGVDSTLKIQPAELGDSAVYLCASSRQGLYGYTFGSGTRLTVV.

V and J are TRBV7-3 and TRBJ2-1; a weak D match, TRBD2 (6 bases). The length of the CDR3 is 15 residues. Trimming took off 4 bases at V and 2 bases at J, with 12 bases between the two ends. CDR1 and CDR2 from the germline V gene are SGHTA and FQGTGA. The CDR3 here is CASSSIAETYNEQFF. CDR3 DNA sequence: TGTGCCAGCAGCTCCATAGCGGAGACCTACAATGAGCAGTTCTTC.

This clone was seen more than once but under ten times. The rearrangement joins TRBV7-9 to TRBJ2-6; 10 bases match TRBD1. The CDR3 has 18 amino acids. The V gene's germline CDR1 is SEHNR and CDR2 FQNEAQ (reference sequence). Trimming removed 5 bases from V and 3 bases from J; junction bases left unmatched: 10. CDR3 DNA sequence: TGTGCCAGCAGCGCTGCCGGGACAGGGGTCCTTGGGGCCAACGTCCTGACTTTC. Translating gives CASSAAGTGVLGANVLTF.

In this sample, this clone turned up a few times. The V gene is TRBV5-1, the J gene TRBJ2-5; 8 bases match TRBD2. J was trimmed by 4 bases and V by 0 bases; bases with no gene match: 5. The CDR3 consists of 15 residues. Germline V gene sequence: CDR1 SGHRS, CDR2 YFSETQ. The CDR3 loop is CASSLALAGPETQYF. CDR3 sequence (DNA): TGCGCCAGCAGCTTGGCTCTAGCGGGCCCAGAGACCCAGTACTTC.

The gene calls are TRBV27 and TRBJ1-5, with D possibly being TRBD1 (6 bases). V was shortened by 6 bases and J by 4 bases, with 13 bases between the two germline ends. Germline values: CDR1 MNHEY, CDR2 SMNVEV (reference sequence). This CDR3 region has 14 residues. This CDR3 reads CASSLYRANQPQHF. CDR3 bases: TGTGCCAGCAGCCTTTACAGGGCAAATCAGCCCCAGCATTTT.

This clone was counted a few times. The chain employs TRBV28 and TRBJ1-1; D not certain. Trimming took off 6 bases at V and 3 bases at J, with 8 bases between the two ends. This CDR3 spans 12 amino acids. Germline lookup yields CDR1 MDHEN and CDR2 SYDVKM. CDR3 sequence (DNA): TGTGCCAGCAGGAGTGGGGACACTGAAGCTTTCTTT. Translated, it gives CASRSGDTEAFF.

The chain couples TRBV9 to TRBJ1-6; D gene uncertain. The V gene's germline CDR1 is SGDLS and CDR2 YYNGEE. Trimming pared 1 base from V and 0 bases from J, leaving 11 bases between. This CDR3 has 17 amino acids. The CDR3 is CASSVSGGSSYNSPLHF. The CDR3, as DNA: TGTGCCAGCAGCGTAAGTGGAGGGAGCTCCTATAATTCACCCCTCCACTTT.

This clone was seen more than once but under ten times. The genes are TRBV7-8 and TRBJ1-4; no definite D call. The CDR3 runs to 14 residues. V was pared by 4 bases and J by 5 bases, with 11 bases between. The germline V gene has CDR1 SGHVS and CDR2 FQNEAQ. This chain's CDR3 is CASSYGRENEKLFF. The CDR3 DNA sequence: TGTGCCAGCAGCTACGGACGGGAGAATGAAAAACTGTTTTTT.

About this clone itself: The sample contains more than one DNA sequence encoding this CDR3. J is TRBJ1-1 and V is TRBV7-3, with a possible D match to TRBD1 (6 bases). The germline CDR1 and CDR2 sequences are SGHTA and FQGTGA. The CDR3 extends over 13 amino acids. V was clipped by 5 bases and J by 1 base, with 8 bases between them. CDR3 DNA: TGTGCCAGCAGCCTACAGGGGAACACTGAAGCTTTCTTT. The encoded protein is CASSLQGNTEAFF.

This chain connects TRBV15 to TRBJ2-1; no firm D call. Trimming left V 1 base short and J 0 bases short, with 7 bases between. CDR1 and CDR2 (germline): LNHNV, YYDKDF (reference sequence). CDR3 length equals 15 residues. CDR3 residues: CATSRAAISYNEQFF. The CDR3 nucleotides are TGTGCCACCAGCAGAGCGGCAATCTCCTACAATGAGCAGTTCTTC.

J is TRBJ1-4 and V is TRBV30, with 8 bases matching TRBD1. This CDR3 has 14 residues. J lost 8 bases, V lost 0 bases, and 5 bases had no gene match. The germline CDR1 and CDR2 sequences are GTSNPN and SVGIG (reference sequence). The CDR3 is CAWSVGQGFEKLFF. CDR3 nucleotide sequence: TGTGCCTGGAGTGTTGGACAGGGATTCGAAAAACTGTTTTTT. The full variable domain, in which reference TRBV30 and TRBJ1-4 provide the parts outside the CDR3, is SQTIHQWPATLVQPVGSPLSLECTVEGTSNPNLYWYRQAAGRGLQLLFYSVGIGQISSEVPQNLSASRPQDRQFILSSKKLLLSDSGFYLCAWSVGQGFEKLFFGSGTQLSVL.

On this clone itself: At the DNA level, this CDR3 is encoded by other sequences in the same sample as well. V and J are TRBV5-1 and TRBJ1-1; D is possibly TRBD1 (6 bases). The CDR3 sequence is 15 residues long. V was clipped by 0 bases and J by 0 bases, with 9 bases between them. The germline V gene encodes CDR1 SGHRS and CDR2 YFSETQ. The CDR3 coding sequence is TGCGCCAGCAGCTTGGCGGCAGGGGTGAACACTGAAGCTTTCTTT. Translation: CASSLAAGVNTEAFF.

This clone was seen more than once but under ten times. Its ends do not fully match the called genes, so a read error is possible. CDR3 sequence (DNA): TGTGCCATCAGTGAGTCCGGAGAGACCCAGTACTTC. Its protein is CAISESGETQYF. This rearrangement joins TRBV6-5 to TRBJ2-5; D uncertain. The CDR3 sequence is 12 residues long. The germline gives CDR1 MNHEY, CDR2 SVGAGI.